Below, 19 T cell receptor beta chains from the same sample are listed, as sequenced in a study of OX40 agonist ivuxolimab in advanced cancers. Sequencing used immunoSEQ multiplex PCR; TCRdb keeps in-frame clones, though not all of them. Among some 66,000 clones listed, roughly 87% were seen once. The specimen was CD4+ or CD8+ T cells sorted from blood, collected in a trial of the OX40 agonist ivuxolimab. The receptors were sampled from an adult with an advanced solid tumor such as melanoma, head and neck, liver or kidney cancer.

CDR3 nucleotides: TGTGCCAGCACAAAAGTTCGGACAAGTTCTGGAAACACCATATATTTT. Its translation is CASTKVRTSSGNTIYF. V and J are TRBV28 and TRBJ1-3; D might be TRBD1 (5 bases). Trimming removed 7 bases at V and 1 base at J, with 17 bases between. The germline V gene has CDR1 MDHEN and CDR2 SYDVKM. This CDR3 is built from 16 residues.

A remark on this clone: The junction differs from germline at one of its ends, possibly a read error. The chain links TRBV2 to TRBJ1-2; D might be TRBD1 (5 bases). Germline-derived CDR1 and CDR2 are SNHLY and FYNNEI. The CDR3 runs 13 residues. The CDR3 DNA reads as TGTGCCGGCAGCCGTCCCAGGGTCTTTGGCTACACCTTC. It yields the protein CAGSRPRVFGYTF. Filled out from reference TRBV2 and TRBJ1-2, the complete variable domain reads EPEVTQTPSHQVTQMGQEVILRCVPISNHLYFYWYRQILGQKVEFLVSFYNNEISEKSEIFDDQFSVERPDGSNFTLKIRSTKLEDSAMYFCAGSRPRVFGYTFGSGTRLTVV.

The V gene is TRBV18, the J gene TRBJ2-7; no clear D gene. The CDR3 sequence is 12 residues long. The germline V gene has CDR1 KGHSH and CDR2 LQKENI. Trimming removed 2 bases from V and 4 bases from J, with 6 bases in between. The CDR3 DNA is TGTGCCAGCTCACCAGTACGGTACGAGCAGTACTTC. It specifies CASSPVRYEQYF.

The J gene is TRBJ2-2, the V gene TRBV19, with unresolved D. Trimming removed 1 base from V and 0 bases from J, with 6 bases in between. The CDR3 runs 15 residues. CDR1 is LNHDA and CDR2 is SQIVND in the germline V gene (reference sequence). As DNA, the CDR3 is TGTGCCAGTAGTATAGTCCCAGCGAACACCGGGGAGCTGTTTTTT. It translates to CASSIVPANTGELFF.

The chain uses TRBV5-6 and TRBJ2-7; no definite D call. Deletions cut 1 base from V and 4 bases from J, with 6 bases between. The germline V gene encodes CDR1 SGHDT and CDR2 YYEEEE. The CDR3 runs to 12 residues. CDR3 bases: TGTGCCAGCAGCTTGTCTTTTTACGAGCAGTACTTC. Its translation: CASSLSFYEQYF. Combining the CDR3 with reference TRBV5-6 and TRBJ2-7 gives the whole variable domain DAGVTQSPTHLIKTRGQQVTLRCSPKSGHDTVSWYQQALGQGPQFIFQYYEEEERQRGNFPDRFSGHQFPNYSSELNVNALLLGDSALYLCASSLSFYEQYFGPGTRLTVT.

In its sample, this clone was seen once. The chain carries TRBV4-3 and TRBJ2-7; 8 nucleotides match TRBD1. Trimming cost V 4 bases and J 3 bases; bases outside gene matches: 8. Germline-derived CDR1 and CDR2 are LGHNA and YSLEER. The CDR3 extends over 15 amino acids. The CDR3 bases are TGCGCCAGCAGCCGCCGGACAGGGTCTCACTACGAGCAGTACTTC. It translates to CASSRRTGSHYEQYF.

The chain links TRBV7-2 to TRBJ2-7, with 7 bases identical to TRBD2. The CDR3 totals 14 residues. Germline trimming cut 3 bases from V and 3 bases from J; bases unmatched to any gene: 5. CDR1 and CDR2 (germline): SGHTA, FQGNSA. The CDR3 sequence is CASSFPSGDYEQYF. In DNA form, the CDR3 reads TGTGCCAGCAGCTTTCCCAGCGGGGACTACGAGCAGTACTTC.

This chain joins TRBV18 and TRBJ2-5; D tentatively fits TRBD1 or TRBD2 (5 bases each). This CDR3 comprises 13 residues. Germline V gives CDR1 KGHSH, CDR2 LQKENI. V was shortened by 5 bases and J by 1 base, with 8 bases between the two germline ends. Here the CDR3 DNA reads TGTGCCAGCTCATGGGACCTCCAAGAGACCCAGTACTTC. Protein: CASSWDLQETQYF.

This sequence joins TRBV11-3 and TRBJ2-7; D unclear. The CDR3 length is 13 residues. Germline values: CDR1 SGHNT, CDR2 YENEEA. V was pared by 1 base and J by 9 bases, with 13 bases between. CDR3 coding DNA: TGTGCCAGCAGCTTAGCAGCTGAATGGGGGCAGTACTTC. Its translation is CASSLAAEWGQYF.

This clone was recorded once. CDR3 nucleotide sequence: TGTGCCAGTAGTACCCCCGGGCTAGCCAAAAACATTCAGTACTTC. Its translation: CASSTPGLAKNIQYF. V usage is TRBV19 and J usage is TRBJ2-4, with D hard to call. The germline V gene has CDR1 LNHDA and CDR2 SQIVND (reference sequence). The CDR3 loop spans 15 amino acids. Trimming left V 4 bases short and J 0 bases short, with 10 bases between.

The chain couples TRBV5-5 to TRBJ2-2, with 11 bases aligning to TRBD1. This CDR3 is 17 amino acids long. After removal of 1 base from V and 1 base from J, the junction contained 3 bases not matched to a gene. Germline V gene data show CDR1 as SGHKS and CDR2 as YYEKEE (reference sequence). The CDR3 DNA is TGTGCCAGCAGCTTGACGGGACAGGGGGTGAACACCGGGGAGCTGTTTTTT. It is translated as CASSLTGQGVNTGELFF. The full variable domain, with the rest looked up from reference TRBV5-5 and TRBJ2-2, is DAGVTQSPTHLIKTRGQQVTLRCSPISGHKSVSWYQQVLGQGPQFIFQYYEKEERGRGNFPDRFSARQFPNYSSELNVNALLLGDSALYLCASSLTGQGVNTGELFFGEGSRLTVL.

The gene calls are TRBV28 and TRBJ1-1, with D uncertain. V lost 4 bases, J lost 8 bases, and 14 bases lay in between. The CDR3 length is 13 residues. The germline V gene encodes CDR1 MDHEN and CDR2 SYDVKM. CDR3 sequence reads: CASSSPRKFEAFF. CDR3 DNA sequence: TGTGCCAGCAGTTCTCCTCGCAAATTCGAAGCTTTCTTT.

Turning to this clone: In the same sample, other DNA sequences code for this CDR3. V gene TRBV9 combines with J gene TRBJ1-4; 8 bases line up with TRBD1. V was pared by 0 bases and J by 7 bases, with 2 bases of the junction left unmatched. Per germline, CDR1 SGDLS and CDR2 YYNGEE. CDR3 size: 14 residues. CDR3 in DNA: TGTGCCAGCAGCGTAGGAACAGGGGGTGAAAAACTGTTTTTT. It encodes CASSVGTGGEKLFF.

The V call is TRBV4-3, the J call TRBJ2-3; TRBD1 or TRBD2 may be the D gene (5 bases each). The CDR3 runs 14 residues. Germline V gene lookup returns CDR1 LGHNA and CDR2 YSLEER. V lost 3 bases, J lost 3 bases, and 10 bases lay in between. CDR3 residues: CASSQMGVTDTQYF. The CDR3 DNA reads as TGCGCCAGCAGCCAGATGGGGGTGACAGATACGCAGTATTTT.

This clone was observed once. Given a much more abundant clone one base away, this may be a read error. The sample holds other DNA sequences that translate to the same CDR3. CDR3 loop: CASSWTVTDTQYF. The CDR3 nucleotides are TGTGCCAGTAGCTGGACAGTCACAGATACGCAGTATTTT. The chain carries TRBV19 and TRBJ2-3; the D gene is possibly TRBD1 (6 bases). V was shortened by 6 bases and J by 2 bases, with 9 bases between the two germline ends. From germline, CDR1 is LNHDA and CDR2 SQIVND (reference sequence). The CDR3 extends over 13 amino acids.

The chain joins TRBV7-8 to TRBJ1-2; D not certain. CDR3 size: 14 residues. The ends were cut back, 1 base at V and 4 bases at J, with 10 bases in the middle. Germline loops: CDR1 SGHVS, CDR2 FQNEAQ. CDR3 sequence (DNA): TGTGCCAGCAGCTTAGGGTGGGCGTCCTATGGCTACACCTTC. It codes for CASSLGWASYGYTF.

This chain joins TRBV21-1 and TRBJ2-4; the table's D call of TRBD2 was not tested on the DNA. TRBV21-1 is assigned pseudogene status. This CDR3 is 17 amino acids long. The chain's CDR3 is CASSKETQRRAKNIQYF. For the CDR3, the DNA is TGTGCCAGCAGCAAAGAGACTCAGAGGAGGGCCAAAAACATTCAGTACTTC.

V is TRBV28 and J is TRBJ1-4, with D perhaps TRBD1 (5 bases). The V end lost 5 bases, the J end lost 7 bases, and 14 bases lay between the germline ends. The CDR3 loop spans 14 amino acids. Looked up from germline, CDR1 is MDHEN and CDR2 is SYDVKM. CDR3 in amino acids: CASSGGTRREKLFF. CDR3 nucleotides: TGTGCCAGCAGTGGCGGGACCCGGCGTGAAAAACTGTTTTTT.

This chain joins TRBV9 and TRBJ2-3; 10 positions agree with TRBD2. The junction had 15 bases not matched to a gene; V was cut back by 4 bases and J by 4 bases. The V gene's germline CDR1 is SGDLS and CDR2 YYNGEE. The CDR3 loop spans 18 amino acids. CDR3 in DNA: TGTGCCAGCAGCACGGAGGGGCCTAGCGGGAGTTCAGCAGATACGCAGTATTTT. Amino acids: CASSTEGPSGSSADTQYF.